This T cell receptor (beta chain) was identified during a study of cytomegalovirus exposure and HLA in healthy donors. This PCR relied on a set of 60 Vbeta primers and 13 Jbeta primers. The data were produced by immunoSEQ multiplex PCR, yet TCRdb's version contains in-frame clones alone and is incomplete. The sample records 85,000 to 130,000 clones, about 9.5% being singletons. Healthy individuals who donated bone marrow served as the donors. Turning to this clone: At one of its ends the junction is not consistent with the germline gene, which may arise from a read error.

The sequenced material came from PBMCs. The TCR originated in a man aged 35 to 55 in good health and CMV-seropositive.

CDR3 sequence reads: CSLEREGTDTQYF. CDR3 DNA sequence: TGCAGCCTTGAACGGGAGGGCACAGATACGCAGTATTTT. V is TRBV29-1 and J is TRBJ2-3, with TRBD2 identical over 7 bases. From germline, CDR1 is SQVTM and CDR2 ANQGSEA. The CDR3 totals 13 residues.